Below, 31 T cell receptor beta chains from the same sample are listed, as sequenced in a study of T cell responses to AZD1222 COVID-19 vaccine. The table came from immunoSEQ multiplex PCR; TCRdb's copy has only in-frame clones and leaves some out. Among 150,000 to 200,000 clones, 85% to 95% were seen once, and the ten largest hold approximately 0.69%. The sample here was peripheral blood, taken on day 0 of AZD1222 vaccination. These receptors were taken from an adult in good health.

The rearrangement joins TRBV5-1 to TRBJ1-1; D unresolved. The germline gives CDR1 SGHRS, CDR2 YFSETQ. The CDR3 loop spans 14 amino acids. V was cut by 1 base and J by 4 bases, with 11 bases left in between. The CDR3 DNA reads as TGCGCCAGCAGCTTGAAGGGTCGTGGCACTGAAGCTTTCTTT. Translation gives CASSLKGRGTEAFF.

The chain joins TRBV5-1 to TRBJ1-1; no reliable D call. Germline CDR1 is SGHRS and CDR2 is YFSETQ. The CDR3 extends over 13 amino acids. V lost 2 bases, J lost 3 bases, and 8 bases lay in between. CDR3 sequence: CASSFVRDTEAFF. CDR3 DNA: TGCGCCAGCAGCTTTGTCCGGGACACTGAAGCTTTCTTT.

The table lists this clone with a few counts. The CDR3 DNA follows: TGCAGCGCTTTATCGGGGAACACTGAAGCTTTCTTT. Its translation: CSALSGNTEAFF. The chain is built from TRBV29-1 and TRBJ1-1; D ambiguous. Trimming shortened V by 7 bases and J by 1 base, and 10 bases separated the two germline ends. There are 12 residues in the CDR3. CDR1 is SQVTM, CDR2 ANQGSEA, per germline.

The rearrangement links TRBV27 to TRBJ1-1, with 11 bases matching TRBD1. Trimming took 3 bases from V and 5 from J; bases not matched to a gene: 8. The CDR3 is 16 residues long. In germline, CDR1 is MNHEY, CDR2 SMNVEV (reference sequence). DNA for the CDR3: TGTGCCAGCAGTTTCTTAGGACAGGGGGCGCGAACTGAAGCTTTCTTT. It translates to CASSFLGQGARTEAFF.

This chain uses TRBV2 with TRBJ1-4; D is ambiguous. The CDR3 extends over 14 amino acids. With 4 bases removed from V and 8 bases from J, the gap between germline ends came to 14 bases. CDR1 and CDR2 (germline): SNHLY, FYNNEI. CDR3 loop: CASSGLSSGEKLFF. CDR3 sequence (DNA): TGTGCCAGCAGTGGGCTGAGCTCTGGGGAAAAACTGTTTTTT.

This chain connects TRBV6-5 to TRBJ1-2; D not certain. CDR3 length: 14 amino acids. CDR1 is MNHEY, CDR2 SVGAGI, per germline. Trimming took 6 bases from V and 0 from J, leaving 11 bases between them. CDR3: CASRSIGTNYGYTF. The CDR3, as DNA: TGTGCCAGCAGGTCTATTGGGACTAACTATGGCTACACCTTC.

The rearrangement uses TRBV3-1 (or the pseudogene TRBV3-2) and TRBJ1-1; a possible D gene is TRBD1 (6 bases). V was cut by 4 bases and J by 4 bases, with 16 bases left in between. The CDR3 runs to 15 residues. Germline assignment: CDR1 LGHDT and CDR2 YNNKEL (reference sequence). DNA for the CDR3: TGTGCCAGCAGCCTTTCCGGGGGGGCTACCACTGAAGCTTTCTTT. Translation: CASSLSGGATTEAFF.

The gene calls are TRBV6-5 and TRBJ2-5; D remains ambiguous. The V gene's germline CDR1 is MNHEY and CDR2 SVGAGI. The ends were cut back, 7 bases at V and 5 bases at J, with 5 bases in the middle. The CDR3 has 10 amino acids. DNA of the CDR3: TGTGCCAGCACCGGGGAGACCCAGTACTTC. It specifies CASTGETQYF.

The rearrangement links TRBV6-5 to TRBJ2-7; 9 positions agree with TRBD2. The germline V gene encodes CDR1 MNHEY and CDR2 SVGAGI. V shed 4 bases, J shed 2 bases, and the junction held 3 bases outside the gene matches. CDR3 length: 14 amino acids. Written as DNA, the CDR3 is TGTGCCAGCAGTTCGACTAGCGGAGCCTACGAGCAGTACTTC. Amino acids: CASSSTSGAYEQYF.

The chain recombines TRBV2 with TRBJ2-1; D unresolved. CDR1 SNHLY and CDR2 FYNNEI come from the germline V gene. The CDR3 has 14 residues. With 7 bases removed from V and 8 bases from J, the gap between germline ends came to 18 bases. CDR3 in amino acids: CASTETLMVDEQFF. CDR3 in DNA: TGTGCCAGCACTGAGACTCTGATGGTAGATGAGCAGTTCTTC. The variable domain in full, with the rest retrieved from reference TRBV2 and TRBJ2-1, is EPEVTQTPSHQVTQMGQEVILRCVPISNHLYFYWYRQILGQKVEFLVSFYNNEISEKSEIFDDQFSVERPDGSNFTLKIRSTKLEDSAMYFCASTETLMVDEQFFGPGTRLTVL.

The rearrangement links TRBV3-1 (or the pseudogene TRBV3-2) to TRBJ1-2, with 7 bases matching TRBD1. V lost 1 base and J lost 4; bases outside the gene matches: 15. Germline V gene data show CDR1 as LGHDT and CDR2 as YNNKEL (reference sequence). The CDR3 has 18 amino acids. CDR3 sequence: CASSQVRTGGTALYGYTF. CDR3 bases: TGTGCCAGCAGCCAAGTTCGGACGGGAGGGACAGCACTCTATGGCTACACCTTC.

The chain couples TRBV30 to TRBJ1-2, with D possibly being TRBD1 (5 bases). The CDR3 is made up of 15 amino acids. Per the germline V gene, CDR1 is GTSNPN and CDR2 is SVGIG (reference sequence). Trimming shortened V by 8 bases and J by 8 bases, and 27 bases separated the two germline ends. CDR3 protein: CAVTYGNRDGAGYTF. For the CDR3, the DNA is TGTGCCGTTACTTACGGGAACCGGGACGGGGCCGGCTACACCTTC. Based on the CDR3 plus reference TRBV30 and TRBJ1-2, the full variable domain is SQTIHQWPATLVQPVGSPLSLECTVEGTSNPNLYWYRQAAGRGLQLLFYSVGIGQISSEVPQNLSASRPQDRQFILSSKKLLLSDSGFYLCAVTYGNRDGAGYTFGSGTRLTVV.

DNA for the CDR3: TGTGCCACCCGCCGAGACCTCCTAGGGAATGAGCAGTTCTTC. The encoded protein is CATRRDLLGNEQFF. The chain recombines TRBV19 with TRBJ2-1, with unresolved D. With 10 bases removed from V and 7 bases from J, the gap between germline ends came to 20 bases. The germline CDR1 and CDR2 sequences are LNHDA and SQIVND (reference sequence). This CDR3 is 14 amino acids long.

The genes are TRBV19 and TRBJ1-4; D is unclear. Trimming left V 0 bases short and J 8 bases short, with 10 bases between. The CDR3 spans 14 residues. Per the germline V gene, CDR1 is LNHDA and CDR2 is SQIVND (reference sequence). The DNA of the CDR3 is TGTGCCAGTAGTATAGATCGGACGCAGGAAAAACTGTTTTTT. Encoded protein: CASSIDRTQEKLFF.

This rearrangement joins TRBV29-1 to TRBJ1-4; unclear D gene. Germline-derived CDR1 and CDR2 are SQVTM and ANQGSEA. Trimming removed 1 base at V and 3 bases at J, with 12 bases between. This CDR3 has 15 amino acids. CDR3: CSVEGFKDANEKLFF. DNA for the CDR3: TGCAGCGTTGAAGGGTTCAAGGATGCTAATGAAAAACTGTTTTTT.

This clone occurred a few times. The V gene is TRBV2, the J gene TRBJ1-1; TRBD1 matches 7 bases. The CDR3 sequence is 15 residues long. The germline V gene encodes CDR1 SNHLY and CDR2 FYNNEI. V lost 6 bases to trimming and J lost 6 bases; unmatched junction nucleotides: 13. CDR3 in amino acids: CASSRERGRRAEAFF. For the CDR3, the DNA is TGTGCCAGCAGCCGTGAGAGGGGGCGCAGGGCTGAAGCTTTCTTT. Looking up the rest from reference TRBV2 and TRBJ1-1 gives the full variable domain: EPEVTQTPSHQVTQMGQEVILRCVPISNHLYFYWYRQILGQKVEFLVSFYNNEISEKSEIFDDQFSVERPDGSNFTLKIRSTKLEDSAMYFCASSRERGRRAEAFFGQGTRLTVV.

This clone was seen only once. The chain is built from TRBV6-4 and TRBJ1-4; D is unresolved. The CDR3 has 15 amino acids. Per the germline V gene, CDR1 is MRHNA and CDR2 is SNTAGT. Trimming stripped 2 bases from V and 3 bases from J, with 10 bases between. In DNA, the CDR3 is TGTGCCAGCAGTGACAAGGCTGGAGCTAATGAAAAACTGTTTTTT. Protein sequence: CASSDKAGANEKLFF.

This clone came up a few times. The rearrangement uses TRBV6-1 and TRBJ2-1; TRBD2 aligns across 8 bases. The V and J ends lost 2 bases and 6 bases, in that order; junction bases with no gene match: 6. The CDR3 sequence is 15 residues long. In germline, CDR1 is MNHNS, CDR2 SASEGT. The CDR3 DNA reads as TGTGCCAGCAGTGAACGAGCGGGAGAAAGCAATGAGCAGTTCTTC. Translated, it gives CASSERAGESNEQFF.

V usage is TRBV5-4 and J usage is TRBJ2-5; a possible D gene is TRBD2 (5 bases). The germline V gene has CDR1 SGHNT and CDR2 YYREEE (reference sequence). V was clipped by 4 bases and J by 3 bases, with 7 bases between them. This CDR3 region has 12 residues. The CDR3: CASSSGEETQYF. The CDR3 DNA reads as TGTGCCAGCAGCAGCGGAGAAGAGACCCAGTACTTC.

V and J are TRBV28 and TRBJ2-4; TRBD1 agrees at 9 bases. The germline CDR1 and CDR2 sequences are MDHEN and SYDVKM. The CDR3 loop spans 15 amino acids. V gave up 4 bases and J gave up 1 base; unmatched junction bases: 2. CDR3 region: CASSSQGAAKNIQYF. The CDR3 nucleotides are TGTGCCAGCAGTTCACAGGGGGCTGCCAAAAACATTCAGTACTTC.

The chain has TRBV15 and TRBJ1-1; D is ambiguous. Germline loops: CDR1 LNHNV, CDR2 YYDKDF (reference sequence). CDR3 size: 13 residues. V dropped 1 base and J dropped 3 bases, with 6 bases sitting between them. For the CDR3, the DNA is TGTGCCACCAGCAGAGGGTTAGACACTGAAGCTTTCTTT. Its translation: CATSRGLDTEAFF. The full variable domain, completed using reference TRBV15 and TRBJ1-1, is DAMVIQNPRYQVTQFGKPVTLSCSQTLNHNVMYWYQQKSSQAPKLLFHYYDKDFNNEADTPDNFQSRRPNTSFCFLDIRSPGLGDTAMYLCATSRGLDTEAFFGQGTRLTVV.

The chain carries TRBV6-5 and TRBJ1-5, with 9 bases aligning to TRBD1. V trimming: 6 bases; J trimming: 5 bases; junction bases outside the gene matches: 8. Germline-derived CDR1 and CDR2 are MNHEY and SVGAGI. The CDR3 runs 15 residues. The CDR3 DNA sequence: TGTGCCAGCAGAAGGGGACAGGGAGTAGATCAGCCCCAGCATTTT. Its protein product is CASRRGQGVDQPQHF.

CDR3 DNA sequence: TGTGCCAGCAGCCCTGGGGACTCCTACGAGCAGTACTTC. It is translated as CASSPGDSYEQYF. The genes are TRBV12-3 or TRBV12-4 and TRBJ2-7; D uncertain. The CDR3 extends over 13 amino acids. V gave up 6 bases and J gave up 0 bases, with 9 bases separating them.

This chain joins TRBV5-5 and TRBJ1-5; 9 bases map to TRBD1. Trimming removed 5 bases from V and 5 bases from J; junction bases left unmatched: 8. The CDR3 consists of 15 residues. Germline CDR1 reads SGHKS; CDR2 reads YYEKEE (reference sequence). DNA of the CDR3: TGTGCCAGCAGTACCCGGGACAGGGTGGATCAGCCCCAGCATTTT. As protein: CASSTRDRVDQPQHF.

The rearrangement links TRBV28 to TRBJ2-1, with 7 bases identical to TRBD1. This CDR3 comprises 15 residues. The ends lost 6 bases at V and 8 bases at J; junction bases unmatched: 13. Germline V gene lookup returns CDR1 MDHEN and CDR2 SYDVKM. For the CDR3, the DNA is TGTGCCAGCAGACCCCCGACAGGGTCCATCCATGAGCAGTTCTTC. This translates into CASRPPTGSIHEQFF.

This chain uses TRBV18 with TRBJ2-3; 10 bases agree with TRBD2. V shed 3 bases and J 2 bases; nucleotides not matched to a gene: 5. CDR1 and CDR2 from the germline V gene are KGHSH and LQKENI. The CDR3 is 16 residues long. CDR3 in amino acids: CASSPILAGFTDTQYF. The DNA of the CDR3 is TGTGCCAGCTCACCGATACTAGCGGGATTCACAGATACGCAGTATTTT.

V and J are TRBV5-1 and TRBJ1-2; D possibly corresponds to TRBD1 (5 bases). The CDR3 consists of 14 residues. Trimming removed 1 base at V and 2 bases at J, with 9 bases between. Germline CDR1 is SGHRS and CDR2 is YFSETQ. The CDR3 DNA sequence: TGCGCCAGCAGCTTGACAGGAGGAAACTATGGCTACACCTTC. Its protein product is CASSLTGGNYGYTF. The whole variable domain, remainder taken from reference TRBV5-1 and TRBJ1-2, is KAGVTQTPRYLIKTRGQQVTLSCSPISGHRSVSWYQQTPGQGLQFLFEYFSETQRNKGNFPGRFSGRQFSNSRSEMNVSTLELGDSALYLCASSLTGGNYGYTFGSGTRLTVV.

The chain links TRBV5-5 to TRBJ2-7, with 7 bases matching TRBD2. The CDR3 spans 11 residues. Per the germline V gene, CDR1 is SGHKS and CDR2 is YYEKEE (reference sequence). Germline trimming cut 8 bases from V and 7 bases from J; bases unmatched to any gene: 6. CDR3 sequence (DNA): TGTGCCAGTATTTCAGCGGGAGAGCAGTACTTC. It translates to CASISAGEQYF.

This clone was found a few times. The V call is TRBV19, the J call TRBJ2-3, with 7 bases that match TRBD1. The CDR3 totals 16 residues. V gave up 2 bases and J gave up 1 base; unmatched junction bases: 6. In germline, CDR1 is LNHDA, CDR2 SQIVND (reference sequence). CDR3: CASSIPRGSGTDTQYF. As DNA, the CDR3 is TGTGCCAGTAGTATACCCAGGGGGTCCGGCACAGATACGCAGTATTTT.

V usage is TRBV11-2 and J usage is TRBJ1-1; tentatively, D is TRBD1 (6 bases). V was shortened by 3 bases and J by 0 bases, with 11 bases between the two germline ends. This CDR3 has 15 amino acids. Germline CDR1 is SGHAT and CDR2 is FQNNGV. CDR3 bases: TGTGCCAGCAGCTTGGACAGAGTATTGAACACTGAAGCTTTCTTT. The encoded protein is CASSLDRVLNTEAFF.

The gene calls are TRBV5-1 and TRBJ2-5, with 9 bases fitting TRBD2. Trimming cost V 0 bases and J 4 bases; bases outside gene matches: 7. Per germline, CDR1 SGHRS and CDR2 YFSETQ. This CDR3 contains 16 residues. The CDR3 protein is CASSLGPLAGIETQYF. As DNA, the CDR3 is TGCGCCAGCAGCTTGGGGCCGCTAGCGGGAATAGAGACCCAGTACTTC. The variable domain in full, completed from reference TRBV5-1 and TRBJ2-5, reads KAGVTQTPRYLIKTRGQQVTLSCSPISGHRSVSWYQQTPGQGLQFLFEYFSETQRNKGNFPGRFSGRQFSNSRSEMNVSTLELGDSALYLCASSLGPLAGIETQYFGPGTRLLVL.